There are a few counts of the clone carrying this T cell receptor (beta chain). The antigen remains unidentified. This entry comes from a study of T cells after yellow fever vaccination. Study information: Preparation used SMART-Seq v4 Ultra Low Input for the low-cell-number fractions. Findings and limits, study-wide: By day 5 rather than day 15, the secondary response had peaked, though it was weaker. Most clones from primary vaccination were detected again post-booster (roughly 96% CD4, 88% CD8). The CD4 compartment and the CD8 compartment contained a small share of clonotypes in common.

Trimming stripped 3 bases from V and 7 bases from J, with 13 bases between. The CDR3 has 14 amino acids. From germline, CDR1 is MNHNS and CDR2 SASEGT. From the 5' RACE reads, TCRdb called clonotypes with MiXCR, one entry per CDR3 protein. Of about 300,000 distinct CDR3 sequences detected, approximately 10% appear once; the ten largest clones hold about 3%. Sequenced material: CD4+ T cells sorted from PBMCs, taken 5 days after the yellow fever booster vaccination. The gene calls are TRBV6-1 and TRBJ1-5; D is undetermined. The clonotype comes from a man aged 18 to 35 who received the YFV17D yellow fever vaccine. In nucleotides, the CDR3 is TGTGCCAGCAGTGACCCCCATAAAGGGCAGCCCCAGCATTTT. It codes for CASSDPHKGQPQHF.